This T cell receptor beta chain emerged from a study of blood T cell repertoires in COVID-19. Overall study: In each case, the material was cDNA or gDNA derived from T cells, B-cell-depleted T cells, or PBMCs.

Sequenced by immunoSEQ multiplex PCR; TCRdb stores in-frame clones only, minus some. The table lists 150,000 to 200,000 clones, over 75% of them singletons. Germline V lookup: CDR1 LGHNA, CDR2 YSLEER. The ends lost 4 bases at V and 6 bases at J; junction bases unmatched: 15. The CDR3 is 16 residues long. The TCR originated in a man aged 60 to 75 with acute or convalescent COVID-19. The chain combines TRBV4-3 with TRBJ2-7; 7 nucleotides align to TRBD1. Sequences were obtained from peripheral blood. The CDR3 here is CASSPNHRTGWVEQYF. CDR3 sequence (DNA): TGCGCCAGCAGCCCGAACCACCGGACAGGATGGGTCGAGCAGTACTTC.